A single sample gave rise to the 22 T cell receptor beta chains below, sequenced in a study of spatial heterogeneity in lung cancer. One entry per CDR3 protein, called by TCRdb with MiXCR from the 5' RACE reads. The table lists about 100,000 distinct CDR3 sequences, 19% of them singletons. The time point was: blood at routine non-recurrence follow-up after resection. Source: PBMCs, taken at follow-up. Receptors originate from a male donor with early-stage non-small cell lung cancer.

This clonotype was detected only a few times. The chain joins TRBV19 to TRBJ2-3; D is perhaps TRBD1 or TRBD2 (5 bases each). The CDR3 has 18 amino acids. The germline V gene encodes CDR1 LNHDA and CDR2 SQIVND (reference sequence). V was cut by 3 bases and J by 3 bases, with 22 bases left in between. In DNA, the CDR3 is TGTGCCAGTAGTATGGGAGAACCGGGACCGAAGCTGACAGATACGCAGTATTTT. Protein product: CASSMGEPGPKLTDTQYF.

This clonotype has only a few counts. CDR3 DNA sequence: TGTGCCAGTAGTATTGGGATTTGGAACACTGAAGCTTTCTTT. Translation gives CASSIGIWNTEAFF. The chain employs TRBV19 and TRBJ1-1, with unresolved D. The CDR3 runs to 14 residues. Trimming shortened V by 3 bases and J by 1 base, and 9 bases separated the two germline ends. Germline loops: CDR1 LNHDA, CDR2 SQIVND (reference sequence).

The chain combines TRBV5-5 with TRBJ1-2; 10 nucleotides line up with TRBD1. The J segment lost 7 bases and the V segment lost 5 bases, leaving 8 bases of the junction unmatched. Germline CDR1 SGHKS, CDR2 YYEKEE (reference sequence). The CDR3 is 14 amino acids. The CDR3 coding sequence is TGTGCCAGCAGTACAGACAGGGGGCGCGGTGGCTACACCTTC. It encodes CASSTDRGRGGYTF.

This clonotype was observed a few times. The chain is built from TRBV27 and TRBJ1-6; 11 positions match TRBD1. CDR3 length equals 14 residues. The germline CDR1 and CDR2 sequences are MNHEY and SMNVEV (reference sequence). V was clipped by 10 bases and J by 9 bases; unmatched bases: 8. CDR3 protein: CATGQGARGSPLHF. For the CDR3, the DNA is TGTGCCACAGGACAGGGGGCGCGAGGTTCACCCCTCCACTTT.

The chain joins TRBV7-9 to TRBJ2-1, with 8 positions matching TRBD2. In germline, CDR1 is SEHNR, CDR2 FQNEAQ (reference sequence). The CDR3 length is 15 residues. The J segment lost 8 bases and the V segment lost 2 bases, leaving 8 bases of the junction unmatched. CDR3 protein: CASSLTGTSFDEQFF. The DNA for the CDR3 is TGTGCCAGCAGCTTAACCGGGACTAGTTTCGATGAGCAGTTCTTC.

This clonotype has a handful of counts. The chain carries TRBV2 and TRBJ2-2; TRBD2 matches 7 bases. This CDR3 has 14 residues. Germline CDR1 is SNHLY and CDR2 is FYNNEI. J gave up 5 bases and V 10 bases, and 10 bases lay outside the gene matches. The CDR3 is CATSPGLLTGELFF. In DNA form, the CDR3 reads TGTGCCACCTCTCCGGGACTACTAACCGGGGAGCTGTTTTTT.

This clonotype was counted between two and nine times. The chain is built from TRBV19 and TRBJ1-2; the D is unclear. The CDR3 spans 13 residues. Germline V gives CDR1 LNHDA, CDR2 SQIVND (reference sequence). The V gene lost 4 bases and the J gene lost 7 bases, with 13 bases spanning the gap. As DNA, the CDR3 is TGTGCCAGTAGTACGAAAGGACGGTCTGGCTACACCTTC. This translates into CASSTKGRSGYTF. Full variable domain (rest looked up from reference TRBV19 and TRBJ1-2): DGGITQSPKYLFRKEGQNVTLSCEQNLNHDAMYWYRQDPGQGLRLIYYSQIVNDFQKGDIAEGYSVSREKKESFPLTVTSAQKNPTAFYLCASSTKGRSGYTFGSGTRLTVV.

The rearrangement joins TRBV6-6 to TRBJ2-2; D is uncertain. Germline V gene data show CDR1 as MNHNY and CDR2 as SVGAGI (reference sequence). CDR3 length: 12 amino acids. V lost 2 bases and J 4 bases, leaving 2 bases between the germline ends. The CDR3 DNA is TGTGCCAGCAGTTACCGCACCGGGGAGCTGTTTTTT. Translated, it gives CASSYRTGELFF.

This clonotype was found a few times. The junction does not match germline at one end; this may be a read error. The CDR3 sequence is CASSLVVTSGSLNF. In DNA, the CDR3 is TGTGCCAGCAGCTTAGTTGTGACTAGCGGGAGCCTGAACTTC. The chain recombines TRBV7-8 with TRBJ2-7; 12 positions match TRBD2. Germline V lookup: CDR1 SGHVS, CDR2 FQNEAQ. The CDR3 runs 14 residues.

This chain connects TRBV24-1 to TRBJ2-1; D unresolved. The CDR3 has 15 residues. The germline V and J ends were trimmed by 6 bases and 2 bases, with 13 bases remaining between them. CDR1 and CDR2 from the germline V gene are KGHDR and SFDVKD. The CDR3 DNA reads TGTGCCACCAGTTTTCGGAGTGGGGCCTACAATGAGCAGTTCTTC. It is translated as CATSFRSGAYNEQFF.

This clonotype was detected a few times. The chain links TRBV3-1 to TRBJ2-5; D gene uncertain. The CDR3 covers 15 residues. CDR1 and CDR2 from the germline V gene are LGHDT and YNNKEL (reference sequence). Trimming removed 1 base at V and 0 bases at J, with 9 bases between. The CDR3 spells CASSQARIYQETQYF. For the CDR3, the DNA is TGTGCCAGCAGCCAAGCTCGGATCTACCAAGAGACCCAGTACTTC.

This clonotype came up a few times. This chain connects TRBV2 to TRBJ2-7, with 12 bases aligning to TRBD1. Looked up from germline, CDR1 is SNHLY and CDR2 is FYNNEI. J lost 8 bases, V lost 1 base, and 3 bases had no gene match. The CDR3 totals 14 residues. CDR3 residues: CASSEGGQGAKQYV. The CDR3 nucleotides read TGTGCCAGCAGTGAAGGGGGACAGGGGGCTAAGCAGTACGTC.

This clonotype was detected only a few times. The chain links TRBV29-1 to TRBJ1-2; 8 nucleotides line up with TRBD1. The CDR3 runs to 13 residues. J was trimmed by 3 bases and V by 6 bases; bases with no gene match: 6. Germline V gives CDR1 SQVTM, CDR2 ANQGSEA. This CDR3 reads CSVRQGLDYGYTF. The CDR3 DNA sequence: TGCAGCGTGAGACAGGGGCTGGACTATGGCTACACCTTC.

The chain recombines TRBV7-6 with TRBJ1-3; D call uncertain. The CDR3 sequence is 16 residues long. Germline CDR1 is SGHVS and CDR2 is FNYEAQ. Trimming stripped 0 bases from V and 0 bases from J, with 9 bases between. This CDR3 reads CASSLAGGNSGNTIYF. The DNA of the CDR3 is TGTGCCAGCAGCTTAGCGGGCGGAAACTCTGGAAACACCATATATTTT.

This clonotype was seen a few times. This chain connects TRBV7-3 to TRBJ2-5, with 7 bases identical to TRBD2. The CDR3 runs 15 residues. Germline CDR1 SGHTA, CDR2 FQGTGA. Germline trimming cut 5 bases from V and 5 bases from J; bases unmatched to any gene: 11. The CDR3: CASSTSTGRGETQYF. The CDR3 DNA reads TGTGCCAGCAGCACCTCGACCGGGCGGGGGGAGACCCAGTACTTC.

The chain recombines TRBV7-8 with TRBJ2-5, with 8 bases that match TRBD1. The CDR3 length is 14 residues. Trimming removed 5 bases from V and 2 bases from J; junction bases left unmatched: 4. Germline V gives CDR1 SGHVS, CDR2 FQNEAQ. CDR3: CASSLRDRQETQYF. In DNA, the CDR3 is TGTGCCAGCAGCCTCCGGGACAGGCAAGAGACCCAGTACTTC. The full variable domain, with the rest looked up from reference TRBV7-8 and TRBJ2-5, is GAGVSQSPRYKVAKRGQDVALRCDPISGHVSLFWYQQALGQGPEFLTYFQNEAQLDKSGLPSDRFFAERPEGSVSTLKIQRTQQEDSAVYLCASSLRDRQETQYFGPGTRLLVL.

This clonotype was counted at least ten times. This chain connects TRBV2 to TRBJ1-4; the match to TRBD1 covers 8 bases. The junction had 10 bases not matched to a gene; V was cut back by 8 bases and J by 5 bases. The CDR3 totals 15 residues. Germline CDR1 is SNHLY and CDR2 is FYNNEI. The CDR3 DNA reads TGTGCCAGCGGCGGACAGGGAGCAGAGAATGAAAAACTGTTTTTT. Protein: CASGGQGAENEKLFF.

The CDR3: CATSEADRYGYTF. As DNA, the CDR3 is TGTGCCACCAGTGAGGCGGACAGATATGGCTACACCTTC. This rearrangement joins TRBV24-1 to TRBJ1-2; tentatively, D is TRBD1 (6 bases). The germline V gene has CDR1 KGHDR and CDR2 SFDVKD. The CDR3 extends over 13 amino acids. V lost 4 bases and J 5 bases, leaving 10 bases between the germline ends.

This rearrangement joins TRBV7-2 to TRBJ2-3, with a weak D call TRBD2 (6 bases). This CDR3 region has 17 residues. Between the trimmed V and J ends, which lost 5 bases and 6 bases, there was a span of 24 bases. Per germline, CDR1 SGHTA and CDR2 FQGNSA. This CDR3 reads CASSPGRIAGSSDTQYF. The CDR3 DNA sequence: TGTGCCAGCAGCCCTGGTCGAATTGCGGGATCATCCGATACGCAGTATTTT.

This clonotype was recorded a few times. The chain's CDR3 is CSKRREPGDTQYF. The CDR3 coding sequence is TGCAGTAAGCGGCGGGAGCCAGGAGATACGCAGTATTTT. The chain uses TRBV20-1 and TRBJ2-3; 7 nucleotides match TRBD2. Germline CDR1 reads DFQATT; CDR2 reads SNEGSKA (reference sequence). J lost 5 bases, V lost 8 bases, and 10 bases had no gene match. The CDR3 runs to 13 residues.

The chain is built from TRBV7-9 and TRBJ1-4, with unresolved D. The length of the CDR3 is 14 residues. Looked up from germline, CDR1 is SEHNR and CDR2 is FQNEAQ (reference sequence). Trimming shortened V by 5 bases and J by 4 bases, and 11 bases separated the two germline ends. The CDR3 spells CASSKRTDNEKLFF. The CDR3 DNA is TGTGCCAGCAGCAAACGGACGGATAATGAAAAACTGTTTTTT.

This sequence joins TRBV27 and TRBJ2-5; TRBD1 matches at 11 bases. The CDR3 covers 17 residues. Trimming removed 5 bases from V and 7 bases from J; junction bases left unmatched: 15. Germline-derived CDR1 and CDR2 are MNHEY and SMNVEV (reference sequence). As DNA, the CDR3 is TGTGCCAGCAGTATCCTCTCAGGACAGGGGGCCCCTGGGACCCAGTACTTC. Its protein is CASSILSGQGAPGTQYF.